This T cell receptor (beta chain) is drawn from a study of blood T cell repertoires in COVID-19 (dated by TCRdb to about 2020). Concerning the study at large: Samples covering the acute and convalescent phases of COVID-19 were provided by collaborators in the United States, Italy and Spain. The samples were drawn from the first 160 participants of the ongoing ImmuneRACE study and from 950 to 1,500 subjects provided by 6 global collaborators. The material from the prospective study consisted of cDNA or gDNA derived from T cells, B-cell-depleted T cells, or PBMCs. HLA class I and class II types, where available, came from metadata supplied by the sample provider rather than from assay-based typing. Deeply sampled blood TCRbeta repertoires from subjects exposed to, actively infected with, or recovered from COVID-19 were included in the dataset. The repertoires were released in a freely available public database meant as a resource for research on the immune response to SARS-CoV-2. A de-identified subject ID, COVID-19 status, age in years and sex were almost always included in the sample metadata.

Each collaborating institution followed its own protocols to collect whole blood in K2EDTA tubes. For TCRbeta analysis, collaborators shipped samples as frozen whole blood, isolated PBMCs, or DNA extracted from either of those sample types. Beyond this particular receptor, the publication reports: The amount of clinical and demographic metadata varied by source and participant and was provided uncurated.

As to this clone: Its antigen remains unidentified. It has no much larger one-base neighbor in the sample; base qualities were not kept.

TCRbeta CDR3 regions were amplified from genomic DNA by means of the immunoSEQ Assay, a bias-controlled multiplex PCR. From the authors' description of their analysis: The number of nucleated cells in each sample was estimated by amplification of reference gene primers within the assay. Sequence reads were collapsed and filtered to measure the absolute abundance of every unique TCRbeta CDR3 rearrangement. Productive Simpson clonality was computed per sample as the square root of Simpson's diversity index over productive rearrangements. The clones in this table, taken by TCRdb from immuneACCESS, are in-frame only. Not every clone is retained; where verified, under half of the shortfall comes from an unresolved V gene, and the cause of the rest is unknown. V, J and clone size are taken as reported in that table, and D and trimming were inferred from the DNA itself. For this sample the table gives about 100,000 clones, of which roughly 84% were detected only once. Roughly 7.4% of the sample is taken by the ten largest.

The receptor was derived from a young man in a cohort sampled during active COVID-19. The sequencing sample was made of peripheral blood.

The CDR3 has the sequence CASSQQTGGSGANVLTF. The sequence in DNA is TGCGCCAGCAGCCAACAAACAGGGGGCTCTGGGGCCAACGTCCTGACTTTC. The chain is made from TRBV5-1 and TRBJ2-6, with 8 middle bases fitting TRBD1. Trimmed from V: 4 bases; trimmed from J: 0 bases; junction bases lacking a gene match: 6. The cysteine opens and the phenylalanine closes a CDR3 of 17 amino acids. The sequence is cut down to CDR3 DNA, 51 bases in frame from base 1. As encoded in the germline V gene, CDR1 is SGHRS while CDR2 is YFSETQ.